The following is a T cell receptor beta chain sequence with its context. Its antigen remains unknown. These data belong to a study of T cells after yellow fever vaccination. The wider study: Preparation of fractions with low cell numbers was performed using SMART-Seq v4 Ultra Low Input. Findings and limits, study-wide: One caveat is that FACS-sorted repertoires could contain abundant clonotypes contaminating from the bulk population. Peaking on day 5 versus 15, the secondary response was faster but weaker.

V lost 1 base and J 0 bases, leaving 4 bases between the germline ends. Germline loops: CDR1 DFQATT, CDR2 SNEGSKA (reference sequence). The CDR3 spans 13 residues. Universal primer sites and UMIs were introduced during 5'RACE template-switching synthesis of TCR cDNA. A single record per CDR3 protein comes from TCRdb applying MiXCR to the 5' RACE reads. This table holds around 340,000 distinct CDR3 sequences, about 8.7% found once. This sequence originates from a man between 18 and 35 years old who received the YFV17D yellow fever vaccine. This sample comprised PBMCs, obtained on the day of the first yellow fever vaccination. The chain uses TRBV20-1 and TRBJ1-3; D is undetermined. The CDR3 here is CSARVHSGNTIYF. CDR3 sequence (DNA): TGCAGTGCTAGAGTCCACTCTGGAAACACCATATATTTT.